The next 7 T cell receptor beta chains were all read from a single sample in a study of early T cells in non-severe SARS-CoV-2 infection. Each CDR3 protein gets one entry after TCRdb re-called the 5' RACE reads with MiXCR. The data contain approximately 58,000 distinct CDR3 sequences, around a tenth of them singletons. The sequencing sample was made of whole blood. These receptors all come from an adult who was a healthcare worker with PCR-confirmed SARS-CoV-2 infection or an uninfected control (not recorded which).

This clonotype was detected only a few times. The chain carries TRBV7-8 and TRBJ1-1; D ambiguous. CDR1 and CDR2 from the germline V gene are SGHVS and FQNEAQ. With 0 bases removed from V and 1 base from J, the gap between germline ends came to 6 bases. The CDR3 covers 14 residues. The CDR3 DNA follows: TGTGCCAGCAGCTTAGCAGAGAAGAACACTGAAGCTTTCTTT. This encodes CASSLAEKNTEAFF.

This clonotype has a count of ten or more. V usage is TRBV11-2 and J usage is TRBJ2-1; the match to TRBD2 covers 9 bases. This CDR3 is 19 amino acids long. Losses at the gene ends were 3 bases for V and 0 bases for J; bases not matched to a gene: 12. Germline CDR1 is SGHAT and CDR2 is FQNNGV. The CDR3 sequence: CASSFRGDGSGGSYNEQFF. CDR3 sequence (DNA): TGTGCCAGCAGCTTCCGCGGGGACGGTAGCGGGGGCTCCTACAATGAGCAGTTCTTC.

The V call is TRBV20-1, the J call TRBJ2-6; 10 bases line up with TRBD1. Per germline, CDR1 DFQATT and CDR2 SNEGSKA (reference sequence). The V and J ends lost 4 bases and 3 bases, in that order; junction bases with no gene match: 3. This CDR3 contains 15 residues. In nucleotides, the CDR3 is TGCAGTGCTATCGACAGGGGGCGTGGGGCCAACGTCCTGACTTTC. It specifies CSAIDRGRGANVLTF.

V gene TRBV20-1 combines with J gene TRBJ2-3; maybe TRBD2 (6 bases). Germline V CDR1 and CDR2: DFQATT, SNEGSKA (reference sequence). The CDR3 extends over 15 amino acids. Trimming shortened V by 8 bases and J by 0 bases, and 18 bases separated the two germline ends. In DNA form, the CDR3 reads TGCAGTACTCCTTCCGGGGGACGGAGCACAGATACGCAGTATTTT. Its translation: CSTPSGGRSTDTQYF.

In this sample, this clonotype turned up many times. The chain is built from TRBV20-1 and TRBJ2-3; perhaps D is TRBD1 or TRBD2 (5 bases each). Trimming removed 7 bases at V and 2 bases at J, with 13 bases between. The CDR3 loop spans 13 amino acids. Germline V CDR1 and CDR2: DFQATT, SNEGSKA (reference sequence). The CDR3 sequence is CSVIGDLTDTQYF. The DNA of the CDR3 is TGCAGTGTTATAGGGGACCTCACAGATACGCAGTATTTT.

The chain recombines TRBV28 with TRBJ2-3, with 8 bases aligning to TRBD1. V shed 5 bases and J 7 bases; nucleotides not matched to a gene: 8. The germline CDR1 and CDR2 sequences are MDHEN and SYDVKM. This CDR3 is built from 14 residues. The CDR3 loop is CASSKTGADNTQYF. The CDR3 bases are TGTGCCAGCAGTAAGACAGGGGCGGATAATACGCAGTATTTT.

The chain is built from TRBV2 and TRBJ1-5, with 7 positions matching TRBD1. The CDR3 spans 14 residues. Germline V CDR1 and CDR2: SNHLY, FYNNEI. Trimming at V came to 5 bases and at J to 3 bases, leaving 4 bases not matched to a gene. The CDR3 DNA reads TGTGCCAGCAGTATGGGACAGAACAATCAGCCCCAGCATTTT. Translating it yields CASSMGQNNQPQHF.